The 17 T cell receptor beta chains presented below share a single source sample, sequenced in a study of cytomegalovirus exposure and HLA in healthy donors. Primers included in the PCR were 60 Vbeta and 13 Jbeta primers. Profiling relied on immunoSEQ multiplex PCR, and the TCRdb table lists in-frame clones only, not all of them. This repertoire shows 150,000 to 200,000 clones, roughly 13% found once; its top ten account for about 7.8%. Material for sequencing was PBMCs. These receptors were collected from a man aged 45-65 years in good health and CMV-seropositive.

This clone was found a few times. The CDR3 here is CASSFDDMGGYTF. The DNA of the CDR3 is TGTGCCAGCAGCTTCGACGACATGGGCGGCTACACCTTC. This rearrangement joins TRBV11-3 to TRBJ1-2; no clear D. Trimming stripped 3 bases from V and 8 bases from J, with 13 bases between. Germline V gene data show CDR1 as SGHNT and CDR2 as YENEEA. The CDR3 extends over 13 amino acids.

This rearrangement joins TRBV2 to TRBJ1-2; 9 nucleotides line up with TRBD1. V was pared by 4 bases and J by 10 bases, with 4 bases of the junction left unmatched. CDR1 SNHLY and CDR2 FYNNEI come from the germline V gene. CDR3 length: 12 residues. The CDR3 protein is CASSVRDRDYTF. CDR3 nucleotide sequence: TGTGCCAGCAGTGTCCGGGACAGGGACTACACCTTC.

This clone turned up a few times. The V gene is TRBV5-6, the J gene TRBJ2-1; D may be TRBD2 (6 bases). CDR3 length: 14 residues. The V end was cut by 0 bases, the J end by 6 bases, with 10 bases between. CDR1 SGHDT and CDR2 YYEEEE come from the germline V gene. DNA for the CDR3: TGTGCCAGCAGCTTGGTTGCTAGCGCCAATGAGCAGTTCTTC. Its protein product is CASSLVASANEQFF.

This clone was seen a few times. The V call is TRBV2, the J call TRBJ1-5, with TRBD1 identical over 8 bases. After removal of 6 bases from V and 0 bases from J, the junction contained 1 base not matched to a gene. CDR3 length equals 14 residues. The germline V gene encodes CDR1 SNHLY and CDR2 FYNNEI. The CDR3 loop reads CASRGTGSNQPQHF. DNA of the CDR3: TGTGCCAGCAGGGGGACAGGTAGCAATCAGCCCCAGCATTTT. Full variable domain (rest looked up from reference TRBV2 and TRBJ1-5): EPEVTQTPSHQVTQMGQEVILRCVPISNHLYFYWYRQILGQKVEFLVSFYNNEISEKSEIFDDQFSVERPDGSNFTLKIRSTKLEDSAMYFCASRGTGSNQPQHFGDGTRLSIL.

To note about this clone: Other DNA sequences in this specimen translate into the identical CDR3. The rearrangement joins TRBV4-3 to TRBJ1-6; TRBD1 aligns across 8 bases. The CDR3 loop spans 19 amino acids. Germline CDR1 and CDR2: LGHNA and YSLEER. Trimming cost V 0 bases and J 0 bases; bases outside gene matches: 7. The DNA of the CDR3 is TGCGCCAGCAGCCAAGAGTACGGACAGGGTTTCTCCTATAATTCACCCCTCCACTTT. Amino acids: CASSQEYGQGFSYNSPLHF.

This clone has only a few counts. The J gene is TRBJ2-5, the V gene TRBV30, with a possible D match to TRBD2 (6 bases). This CDR3 region has 13 residues. The germline CDR1 and CDR2 sequences are GTSNPN and SVGIG (reference sequence). Trimming took 8 bases from V and 1 from J, leaving 14 bases between them. The CDR3 nucleotides are TGTGCCGTCCCCGGGACTTCCCAAGAGACCCAGTACTTC. This gives the protein CAVPGTSQETQYF.

CDR3 coding DNA: TGTGCCAGCAGCTTACCGTCGGGCGACAGGGGTGCTTCACCCCTCCACTTT. It is translated as CASSLPSGDRGASPLHF. The chain carries TRBV5-6 and TRBJ1-6, with 8 bases lining up with TRBD1. Germline V gives CDR1 SGHDT, CDR2 YYEEEE. The CDR3 is 17 residues long. The ends lost 2 bases at V and 9 bases at J; junction bases unmatched: 13.

The J gene is TRBJ1-6, the V gene TRBV7-2; tentatively, D is TRBD1 (5 bases). The CDR3 runs 14 residues. Looked up from germline, CDR1 is SGHTA and CDR2 is FQGNSA. V dropped 5 bases and J dropped 4 bases, with 9 bases sitting between them. The CDR3 region has the DNA TGTGCCAGCAGCACGGGGGGATATAATTCACCCCTCCACTTT. Translation: CASSTGGYNSPLHF.

This chain links TRBV18 with TRBJ1-2; 7 nucleotides align to TRBD1. J gave up 2 bases and V 3 bases, and 3 bases lay outside the gene matches. This CDR3 is 14 amino acids long. Germline CDR1 and CDR2: KGHSH and LQKENI. Here the CDR3 reads CASSPSGQNYGYTF. The DNA for the CDR3 is TGTGCCAGCTCACCTTCGGGACAGAACTATGGCTACACCTTC.

The V and J genes are TRBV30 and TRBJ1-4; D gene unclear. V was trimmed by 2 bases and J by 5 bases, leaving 18 bases between them. The CDR3 totals 16 residues. The germline V gene has CDR1 GTSNPN and CDR2 SVGIG (reference sequence). For the CDR3, the DNA is TGTGCCTGGAGTCGGCCCGGGTCCCCGCGGAATGAAAAACTGTTTTTT. Its translation is CAWSRPGSPRNEKLFF.

The chain joins TRBV5-8 to TRBJ1-1; possible D gene TRBD1, 5 bases. The CDR3 is 13 residues long. Germline CDR1 and CDR2: SGHTS and YDEGEE. V lost 6 bases and J 5 bases, leaving 14 bases between the germline ends. CDR3 sequence reads: CASIARGGTEAFF. The CDR3 DNA is TGTGCCAGCATCGCAAGGGGCGGAACTGAAGCTTTCTTT.

This clone has ten or more counts. This chain uses TRBV10-1 with TRBJ1-1; TRBD1 matches at 7 bases. Germline CDR1 and CDR2: WNHNN and SYGVQD (reference sequence). This CDR3 contains 14 residues. V shed 2 bases and J 5 bases; nucleotides not matched to a gene: 5. The CDR3 loop reads CASSEETGRTEAFF. CDR3 nucleotide sequence: TGCGCCAGCAGTGAGGAGACAGGGAGAACTGAAGCTTTCTTT.

Only a few counts were recorded for this clone. The chain links TRBV9 to TRBJ2-2; D not resolved. Germline CDR1 is SGDLS and CDR2 is YYNGEE. V was pared by 1 base and J by 1 base, with 8 bases between. This CDR3 is 15 amino acids long. The CDR3 reads CASSVYTGNTGELFF. CDR3 DNA: TGTGCCAGCAGCGTATATACTGGGAACACCGGGGAGCTGTTTTTT.

The chain employs TRBV28 and TRBJ1-2; possible D gene TRBD1, 5 bases. The V gene's germline CDR1 is MDHEN and CDR2 SYDVKM. With 1 base removed from V and 2 bases from J, the gap between germline ends came to 8 bases. This CDR3 comprises 14 residues. The CDR3 region is CASSLSGENYGYTF. The CDR3 coding sequence is TGTGCCAGCAGTTTATCGGGGGAGAACTATGGCTACACCTTC.

This clone turned up a few times. The chain joins TRBV7-2 to TRBJ2-3; D is possibly TRBD2 (5 bases). With 4 bases removed from V and 2 bases from J, the gap between germline ends came to 10 bases. Germline-derived CDR1 and CDR2 are SGHTA and FQGNSA. This CDR3 comprises 14 residues. This chain's CDR3 is CASSSTSFTDTQYF. Here the CDR3 DNA reads TGTGCCAGCAGCTCTACTAGTTTCACAGATACGCAGTATTTT.

This clone occurred a few times. In nucleotides, the CDR3 is TGTGCCAGCAGCCAGACAGAGAACACTGAAGCTTTCTTT. Encoded protein: CASSQTENTEAFF. The chain recombines TRBV11-2 with TRBJ1-1; D possibly corresponds to TRBD1 (5 bases). The CDR3 is 13 residues long. The V gene lost 5 bases and the J gene lost 1 base, with 8 bases spanning the gap. Looked up from germline, CDR1 is SGHAT and CDR2 is FQNNGV.

This clone showed up just a few times. The V gene is TRBV7-2, the J gene TRBJ1-2, with TRBD1 matching 9 bases. This CDR3 has 14 residues. The germline CDR1 and CDR2 sequences are SGHTA and FQGNSA. After removal of 0 bases from V and 8 bases from J, the junction contained 4 bases not matched to a gene. CDR3 region: CASSLADRGIGYTF. The CDR3, as DNA: TGTGCCAGCAGCTTAGCGGACAGGGGAATCGGCTACACCTTC.